The 20 T cell receptor beta chains reported below all come from one sample, sequenced in a study of cytomegalovirus exposure and HLA in healthy donors. The data were produced by immunoSEQ multiplex PCR, yet TCRdb's version contains in-frame clones alone and is incomplete. The sample contains roughly 130,000 clones, approximately 87% of which appear only once. The sample comprised PBMCs. These receptor sequences come from a man aged 18 to 29 in good health and CMV-seronegative.

This clone was seen more than once but under ten times. This rearrangement joins TRBV7-9 to TRBJ2-7; 8 bases are a match to TRBD2. The CDR3 is 16 residues long. Trimming at V came to 1 base and at J to 0 bases, leaving 5 bases not matched to a gene. The germline gives CDR1 SEHNR, CDR2 FQNEAQ (reference sequence). The CDR3: CASSLVGGGYSYEQYF. CDR3 in DNA: TGTGCCAGCAGCTTAGTTGGCGGGGGGTACTCCTACGAGCAGTACTTC.

The chain links TRBV5-4 to TRBJ2-5; maybe TRBD1 (5 bases). Germline loops: CDR1 SGHNT, CDR2 YYREEE (reference sequence). This CDR3 is 14 amino acids long. Trimming removed 0 bases from V and 4 bases from J, with 10 bases in between. The CDR3 region has the DNA TGTGCCAGCAGCTTGGCAGGGCCCGGAGAGACCCAGTACTTC. This encodes CASSLAGPGETQYF. The full variable domain, its missing parts supplied by reference TRBV5-4 and TRBJ2-5, is ETGVTQSPTHLIKTRGQQVTLRCSSQSGHNTVSWYQQALGQGPQFIFQYYREEENGRGNFPPRFSGLQFPNYSSELNVNALELDDSALYLCASSLAGPGETQYFGPGTRLLVL.

The chain joins TRBV21-1 to TRBJ2-7; no DNA check was done on the table's D call, TRBD2. TRBV21-1 is described as a pseudogene. The CDR3 has 15 amino acids. The CDR3 DNA is TGTGCCAGCAGCCTTCACGGTCTTGGCTCCTACGAGCAGTACTTC. As protein: CASSLHGLGSYEQYF.

In regard to this clone: A much larger clone lies a single base off, so this may be a read error. Other DNA sequences in the same sample also yield this CDR3. The chain carries TRBV6-1 and TRBJ2-3; the match to TRBD2 covers 11 bases. V gave up 1 base and J gave up 4 bases; unmatched junction bases: 1. Germline values: CDR1 MNHNS, CDR2 SASEGT. The CDR3 covers 15 residues. CDR3 DNA sequence: TGTGCCAGCAGTGAAGTTAGCGGGGGGGCAGATACGCAGTATTTT. Translated: CASSEVSGGADTQYF.

This clone appeared a single time. The chain is built from TRBV7-9 and TRBJ1-1; D remains unclear. Trimming left V 1 base short and J 1 base short, with 7 bases between. The CDR3 is made up of 14 amino acids. Germline V gene data show CDR1 as SEHNR and CDR2 as FQNEAQ (reference sequence). The CDR3 DNA sequence: TGTGCCAGCAGCTTAGTGCCGGGGAACACTGAAGCTTTCTTT. Protein product: CASSLVPGNTEAFF.

The chain uses TRBV12-1 and TRBJ1-2; the table gives TRBD1 as D, unverified against the DNA. TRBV12-1 is labeled a pseudogene. The CDR3 sequence is 17 residues long. CDR3 coding DNA: TGTGCCAGCAGCTCCCGGGACAGGGGGCGACGAAACTATGGCTACACCTTC. Its translation is CASSSRDRGRRNYGYTF.

V is TRBV6-6 and J is TRBJ1-1; 7 nucleotides match TRBD1. The trim removed 7 bases at V and 1 base at J, leaving 12 bases unmatched. The CDR3 has 16 residues. Germline CDR1 MNHNY, CDR2 SVGAGI (reference sequence). Here the CDR3 reads CASNERRQGENTEAFF. CDR3 DNA: TGTGCCAGCAACGAGCGTCGACAGGGAGAGAACACTGAAGCTTTCTTT.

J is TRBJ2-7 and V is TRBV29-1; 9 positions agree with TRBD1. This CDR3 region has 15 residues. V was pared by 6 bases and J by 3 bases, with 12 bases of the junction left unmatched. Germline V gene lookup returns CDR1 SQVTM and CDR2 ANQGSEA. CDR3 protein: CSVETADRGGYEQYF. CDR3 nucleotides: TGCAGCGTCGAGACGGCGGACAGGGGCGGCTACGAGCAGTACTTC.

DNA of the CDR3: TGTGCCAGCAGCCAAGATCGGGGGGGCGGCTACACCTTC. This sequence encodes CASSQDRGGGYTF. This chain links TRBV14 with TRBJ1-2; perhaps TRBD1 as D (6 bases). The CDR3 runs 13 residues. Per the germline V gene, CDR1 is SGHDN and CDR2 is FVKESK. Trimming removed 0 bases at V and 8 bases at J, with 10 bases between.

The V gene is TRBV7-9, the J gene TRBJ2-2; 9 bases are shared with TRBD1. The CDR3 is made up of 16 amino acids. Losses at the gene ends were 5 bases for V and 3 bases for J; bases not matched to a gene: 7. CDR1 is SEHNR, CDR2 FQNEAQ, per germline (reference sequence). The CDR3 nucleotides are TGTGCCAGCAGCCCGGGACAGGGTTTGGACACCGGGGAGCTGTTTTTT. It translates to CASSPGQGLDTGELFF.

The V call is TRBV28, the J call TRBJ2-7; tentatively, D is TRBD1 (5 bases). The CDR3 extends over 16 amino acids. CDR1 MDHEN and CDR2 SYDVKM come from the germline V gene. V was pared by 1 base and J by 7 bases, with 20 bases between. In DNA form, the CDR3 reads TGTGCCAGCAGTTTATTGAATGGGCAGGGAATGGGGGAGCAGTACTTC. It translates to CASSLLNGQGMGEQYF.

The chain carries TRBV19 and TRBJ1-2; D is undetermined. The V end was cut by 7 bases, the J end by 2 bases, with 14 bases between. Germline CDR1 LNHDA, CDR2 SQIVND (reference sequence). The CDR3 is 14 amino acids. The CDR3, as DNA: TGTGCCAGTATCCAGGATGGGAGAAACTATGGCTACACCTTC. Translating it yields CASIQDGRNYGYTF.

In regard to this clone: At one boundary the junction diverges from the germline segment, which might be a read error. V and J are TRBV4-1 and TRBJ2-5; D is unclear. CDR1 and CDR2 from the germline V gene are MGHRA and YSYEKL. The CDR3 is 12 amino acids. In DNA, the CDR3 is TGCGCCAGCAGCCAGCCCCAAGCGACCCAGTACTTC. Translation: CASSQPQATQYF.

Concerning this clone itself: This same CDR3 is encoded by further DNA sequences in the sample. The chain employs TRBV27 and TRBJ2-7, with D possibly TRBD2 on 5 matching bases. From germline, CDR1 is MNHEY and CDR2 SMNVEV (reference sequence). The CDR3 totals 14 residues. V was pared by 2 bases and J by 0 bases, with 8 bases between. The CDR3 is CASSLHRGSYEQYF. The CDR3 DNA reads TGTGCCAGCAGTTTACACCGGGGCTCCTACGAGCAGTACTTC.

This clone was recorded a few times. This chain joins TRBV15 and TRBJ2-1; TRBD2 agrees at 11 bases. In germline, CDR1 is LNHNV, CDR2 YYDKDF (reference sequence). The CDR3 contains 16 residues. The J segment lost 4 bases and the V segment lost 5 bases, leaving 7 bases of the junction unmatched. In DNA form, the CDR3 reads TGTGCCACCAGCGGACGAAGACTAGCGGGGTACAATGAGCAGTTCTTC. Amino acids: CATSGRRLAGYNEQFF.

The V and J genes are TRBV4-1 and TRBJ1-4; TRBD1 might be the D (6 bases). The CDR3 extends over 14 amino acids. Trimming took 1 base from V and 5 from J, leaving 8 bases between them. Germline loops: CDR1 MGHRA, CDR2 YSYEKL. CDR3 sequence: CASSQGQVNEKLFF. The CDR3 region has the DNA TGCGCCAGCAGCCAAGGACAGGTGAATGAAAAACTGTTTTTT.

The rearrangement joins TRBV7-8 to TRBJ1-1; the D is unclear. The CDR3 extends over 15 amino acids. Per germline, CDR1 SGHVS and CDR2 FQNEAQ. Trimming cost V 0 bases and J 4 bases, with 12 bases left between them. Written as DNA, the CDR3 is TGTGCCAGCAGCTTAGCGAGGAGCGTCCTCACTGAAGCTTTCTTT. This gives the protein CASSLARSVLTEAFF.

This clone was picked up one time. The chain carries TRBV18 and TRBJ2-3; D is undetermined. CDR1 and CDR2 from the germline V gene are KGHSH and LQKENI. The CDR3 runs to 14 residues. Trimming left V 4 bases short and J 7 bases short, with 15 bases between. CDR3 protein: CASSLTGAPHTQYF. The CDR3 DNA follows: TGTGCCAGCTCACTTACCGGAGCTCCGCATACGCAGTATTTT.

CDR3 sequence (DNA): TGTGCCATCAGTGAGTCGACTAATTTTTCACCCCTCCACTTT. Its protein is CAISESTNFSPLHF. The chain has TRBV10-3 and TRBJ1-6; D not resolved. CDR1 is ENHRY, CDR2 SYGVKD, per germline. This CDR3 spans 14 amino acids. V dropped 0 bases and J dropped 9 bases, with 9 bases sitting between them.

The chain recombines TRBV5-4 with TRBJ2-3; the match to TRBD2 covers 10 bases. This CDR3 comprises 14 residues. V was clipped by 2 bases and J by 7 bases; unmatched bases: 4. From germline, CDR1 is SGHNT and CDR2 YYREEE (reference sequence). CDR3 loop: CASSLAGGLNTQYF. The CDR3 nucleotides read TGTGCCAGCAGCTTAGCGGGAGGGTTGAATACGCAGTATTTT.